This T cell receptor beta chain was profiled in a study of blood T cell repertoires in COVID-19. Across the study: Acute-phase and convalescent COVID-19 samples originated in the United States, Italy and Spain. The analysed material was cDNA or gDNA that came from T cells, B-cell-depleted T cells, or PBMCs.

Trimming took 0 bases from V and 7 from J; bases not matched to a gene: 6. Germline assignment: CDR1 MGHRA and CDR2 YSYEKL. The CDR3 contains 16 residues. Authors' data handling: For nucleated cells, counts were estimated from reference gene primer amplification. Libraries were prepared by immunoSEQ multiplex PCR; TCRdb keeps only in-frame clonotypes and omits some of them. The DNA was the basis for D and trimming; V, J and clone size are from that table. Of about 230,000 clones detected, less than 90% appear once; the ten largest clones hold approximately 2.6%. The specimen sequenced was peripheral blood. The chain combines TRBV4-1 with TRBJ2-1; the match to TRBD2 covers 10 bases. This TCR was recovered from an older woman with active or convalescent COVID-19. This CDR3 is CASSQDKRGGWNEQFF. The CDR3 bases are TGCGCCAGCAGCCAAGATAAGCGGGGGGGCTGGAATGAGCAGTTCTTC.